The entry that follows covers one T cell receptor (beta chain) sequence. After removal of 0 bases from V and 9 bases from J, the junction contained 2 bases not matched to a gene. The CDR3 covers 14 residues. Germline values: CDR1 SGHVS, CDR2 FQNEAQ. The data stem from a study of CD8 T cells in Susac syndrome. From blood CD8+ and CD4+ T cells, the TCR beta chain was sequenced. The patients serving as multiple sclerosis controls were treatment-naive. They had stable or active relapsing-remitting disease and fulfilled revised McDonald criteria. TEMRA cells were FACS-enriched, while CD8+ and CD4+ T cells were negatively isolated. A quantity of roughly 0.5 to 1 ug RNA underwent reverse transcription using random hexamers. Across 54 Vbeta and 13 Jbeta, immunoSEQ multiplex PCR amplified TCR beta CDR3. TCRdb analysed the immunoSEQ multiplex PCR reads with MiXCR anew, one entry per CDR3 protein. The sample has about 150,000 distinct CDR3 sequences, over 95% seen once.

Sample: CD8+ T cells from PBMCs. This clonotype was obtained from a human donor with multiple sclerosis. The V and J genes are TRBV7-8 and TRBJ2-5, with 12 bases fitting TRBD2. CDR3 DNA sequence: TGTGCCAGCAGCTTAGCCGCTAGCGGGAGGGCCCAGTACTTC. Protein sequence: CASSLAASGRAQYF.